This TCR beta chain was recorded in a study of T cell responses to AZD1222 COVID-19 vaccine. Produced via immunoSEQ multiplex PCR; TCRdb's table is partial and in-frame only. This table has approximately 84,000 clones, 89% appearing once. Study results and caveats: White British people made up most donors, females outnumbered males, and clonal diversity was possibly underestimated.

The CDR3 loop spans 16 amino acids. CDR1 LGHNA and CDR2 YNFKEQ come from the germline V gene. V gave up 0 bases and J gave up 0 bases, with 12 bases separating them. A word on this clone: Antigen: not known.

The sample here was peripheral blood, taken on day 0 of AZD1222 vaccination. This chain uses TRBV4-2 with TRBJ2-7; D perhaps matches TRBD1 (6 bases). This clonotype was obtained from an adult in good health. CDR3 sequence: CASSQDQGDNSYEQYF. The CDR3 DNA follows: TGTGCCAGCAGCCAAGATCAAGGGGACAACTCCTACGAGCAGTACTTC.